This T cell receptor (beta chain) was recovered during a study of T cell repertoires in cytomegalovirus infection. Turning to the study itself: TCR beta signatures that were public indicated CMV infection and matching HLA type. Findings and caveats of the study: Carriers of CMV plus the relevant HLA were identified by cumulative public TCR beta family frequency.

Concerning this clonotype itself: Its cognate antigen is unknown. One end of the junction fails to match germline, which may point to a read error.

CDR1 is KGHDR and CDR2 is SFDVKD in the germline V gene. The CDR3 spans 13 residues. MiXCR, applied by TCRdb to the reads, yields one record per CDR3 protein. This repertoire shows approximately 320,000 distinct CDR3 sequences, over 7.5% found once; its top ten account for 4.3%. The material sequenced was PBMCs. This sequence originates from a human donor in good health (CMV status not recorded). Some clones in this sample may be carry-over from other donors' samples. This rearrangement joins TRBV24-1 to TRBJ2-3; perhaps TRBD2 as D (6 bases). Here the CDR3 DNA reads TGTGCCACCAGTGATCCCTGGACTAAAACGCTGTATTTT. Translation gives CATSDPWTKTLYF.